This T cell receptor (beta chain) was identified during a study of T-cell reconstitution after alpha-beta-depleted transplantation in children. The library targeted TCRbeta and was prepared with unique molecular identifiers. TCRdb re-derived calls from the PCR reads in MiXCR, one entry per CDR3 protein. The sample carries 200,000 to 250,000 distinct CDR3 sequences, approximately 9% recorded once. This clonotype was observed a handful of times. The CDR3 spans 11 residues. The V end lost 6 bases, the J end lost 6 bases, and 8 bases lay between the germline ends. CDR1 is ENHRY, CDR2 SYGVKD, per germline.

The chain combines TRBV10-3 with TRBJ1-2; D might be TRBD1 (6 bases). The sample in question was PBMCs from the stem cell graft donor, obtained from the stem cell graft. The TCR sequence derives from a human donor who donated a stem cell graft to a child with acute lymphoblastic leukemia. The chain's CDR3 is CAISYRDGYTF. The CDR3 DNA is TGTGCCATCAGCTACAGGGATGGCTACACCTTC.